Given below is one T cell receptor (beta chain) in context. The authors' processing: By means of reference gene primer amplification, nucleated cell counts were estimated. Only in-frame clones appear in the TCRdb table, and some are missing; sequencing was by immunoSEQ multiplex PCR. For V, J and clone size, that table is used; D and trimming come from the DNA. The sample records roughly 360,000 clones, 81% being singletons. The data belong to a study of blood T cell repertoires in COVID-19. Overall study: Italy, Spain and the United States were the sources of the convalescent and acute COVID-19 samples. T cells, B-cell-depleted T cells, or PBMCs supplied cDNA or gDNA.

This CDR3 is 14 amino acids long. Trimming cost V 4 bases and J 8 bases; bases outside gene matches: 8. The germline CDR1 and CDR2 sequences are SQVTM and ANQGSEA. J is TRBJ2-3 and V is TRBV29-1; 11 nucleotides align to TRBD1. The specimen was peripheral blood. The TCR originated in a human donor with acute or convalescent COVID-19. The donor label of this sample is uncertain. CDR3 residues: CSVVRDRGKGTQYF. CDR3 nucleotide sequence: TGCAGCGTTGTCAGGGACAGGGGGAAAGGTACGCAGTATTTT.